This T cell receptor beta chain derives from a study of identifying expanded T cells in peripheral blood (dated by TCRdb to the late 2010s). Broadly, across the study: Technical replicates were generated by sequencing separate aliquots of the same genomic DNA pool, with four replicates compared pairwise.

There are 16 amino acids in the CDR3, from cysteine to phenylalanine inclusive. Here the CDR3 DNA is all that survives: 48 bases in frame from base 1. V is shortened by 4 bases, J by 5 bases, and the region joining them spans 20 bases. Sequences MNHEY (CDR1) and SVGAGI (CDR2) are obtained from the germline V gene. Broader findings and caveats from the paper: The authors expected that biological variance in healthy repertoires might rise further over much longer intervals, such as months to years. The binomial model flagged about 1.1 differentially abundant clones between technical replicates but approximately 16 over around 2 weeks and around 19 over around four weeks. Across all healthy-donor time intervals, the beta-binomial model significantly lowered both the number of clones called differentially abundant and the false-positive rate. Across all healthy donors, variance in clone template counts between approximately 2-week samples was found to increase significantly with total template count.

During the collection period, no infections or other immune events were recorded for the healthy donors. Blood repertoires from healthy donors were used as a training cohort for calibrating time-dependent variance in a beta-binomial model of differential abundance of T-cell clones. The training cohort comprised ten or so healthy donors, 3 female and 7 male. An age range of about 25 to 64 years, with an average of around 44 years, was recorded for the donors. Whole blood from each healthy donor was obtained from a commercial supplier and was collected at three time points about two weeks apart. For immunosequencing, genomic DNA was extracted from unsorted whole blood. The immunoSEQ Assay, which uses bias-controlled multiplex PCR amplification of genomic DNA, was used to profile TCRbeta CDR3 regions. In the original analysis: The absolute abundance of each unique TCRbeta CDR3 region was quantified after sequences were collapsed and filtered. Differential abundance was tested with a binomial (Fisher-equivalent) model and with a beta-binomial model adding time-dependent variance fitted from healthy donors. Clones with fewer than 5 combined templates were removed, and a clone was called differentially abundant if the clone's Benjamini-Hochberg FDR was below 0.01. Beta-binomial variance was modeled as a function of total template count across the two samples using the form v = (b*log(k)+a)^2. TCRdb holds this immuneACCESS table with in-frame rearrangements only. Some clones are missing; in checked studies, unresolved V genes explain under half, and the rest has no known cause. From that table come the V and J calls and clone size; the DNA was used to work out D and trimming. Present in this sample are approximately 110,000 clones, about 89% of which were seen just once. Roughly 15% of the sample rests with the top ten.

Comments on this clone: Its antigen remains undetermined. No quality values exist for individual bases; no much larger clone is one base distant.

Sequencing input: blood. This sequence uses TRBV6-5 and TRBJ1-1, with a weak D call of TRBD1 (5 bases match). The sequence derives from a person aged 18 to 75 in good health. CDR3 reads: CASSWQGRGRETEAFF. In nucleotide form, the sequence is TGTGCCAGCAGTTGGCAGGGACGCGGTCGGGAGACTGAAGCTTTCTTT.